This T cell receptor (beta chain) was sequenced for a study of radiotherapy plus CTLA-4 blockade in lung cancer. For the study at large: An objective response was seen in approximately 17% of patients, and disease control in 25% to 40%.

With respect to this clone: Its antigen remains unknown.

General study points: Radiotherapy plus ipilimumab was followed by expansion in blood of tumor-derived TCR clones.

Sequencing used immunoSEQ multiplex PCR; TCRdb keeps in-frame clones, though not all of them. The sample yields about 32,000 clones, more than 70% seen once. Germline lookup yields CDR1 SGHVS and CDR2 FQNEAQ. V was clipped by 1 base and J by 1 base, with 5 bases between them. This CDR3 has 13 amino acids. The TCR sequence derives from a human donor with non-small cell lung cancer who had stable disease on radiotherapy plus ipilimumab. The specimen was peripheral blood, collected from a patient treated with radiotherapy plus ipilimumab. This chain joins TRBV7-8 and TRBJ2-7; D unclear. CDR3: CASSLGLSYEQYF. DNA of the CDR3: TGTGCCAGCAGCTTAGGCCTATCCTACGAGCAGTACTTC.